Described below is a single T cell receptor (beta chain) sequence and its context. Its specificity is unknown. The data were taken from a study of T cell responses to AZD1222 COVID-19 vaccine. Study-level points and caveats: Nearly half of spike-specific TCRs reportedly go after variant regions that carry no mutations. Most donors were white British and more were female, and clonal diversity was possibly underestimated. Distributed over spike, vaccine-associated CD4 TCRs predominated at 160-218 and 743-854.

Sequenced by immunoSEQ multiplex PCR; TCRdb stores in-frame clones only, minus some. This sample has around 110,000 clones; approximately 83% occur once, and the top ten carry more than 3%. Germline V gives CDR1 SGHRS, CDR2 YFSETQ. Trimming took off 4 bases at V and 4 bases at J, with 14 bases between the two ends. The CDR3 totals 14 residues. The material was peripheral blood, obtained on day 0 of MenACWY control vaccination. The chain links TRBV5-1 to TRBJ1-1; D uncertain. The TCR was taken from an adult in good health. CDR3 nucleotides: TGCGCCAGCAGCCCGCGGAGGCTGGGCACTGAAGCTTTCTTT. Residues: CASSPRRLGTEAFF.